A single sample gave rise to the 26 T cell receptor beta chains below, sequenced in a study of CD8+ T cells in alopecia areata (dated by TCRdb to 2017 to 2018). Receptor amplification or capture employed the immunoSEQ multiplex PCR assay. To provide template for TCR sequencing, every sample had RNA extracted and reverse transcribed into cDNA. Drawn from immuneACCESS, this table holds only the in-frame rearrangements with V and J called that TCRdb kept. Clones are partly lost; checked studies trace under half to an unresolved V gene and leave the rest unexplained. The sample records 100,000 to 150,000 clones, around 50% of which are singletons. 10% of the sample rests with the top ten. What was sequenced was NKG2D-low CD8+ T cells sorted from blood. According to the study, the label for this sample's cell subset or site signals: sorted CD8+ NKG2D-low blood T cells. These receptors were collected from a human donor with alopecia areata.

The chain is built from TRBV30 and TRBJ1-5, with TRBD1 matching over 7 bases. This CDR3 is built from 14 residues. Germline V lookup: CDR1 GTSNPN, CDR2 SVGIG (reference sequence). V shed 1 base and J 5 bases; nucleotides not matched to a gene: 5. The CDR3: CAWSETGFDQPQHF. The CDR3 bases are TGTGCCTGGAGTGAGACAGGGTTCGATCAGCCCCAGCATTTT.

V and J are TRBV7-9 and TRBJ2-7; D is unclear. V gave up 4 bases and J gave up 2 bases, with 9 bases separating them. Germline V lookup: CDR1 SEHNR, CDR2 FQNEAQ (reference sequence). The CDR3 length is 13 residues. This CDR3 reads CASSSWQTYEQYF. The CDR3 region has the DNA TGTGCCAGCAGCTCTTGGCAGACCTACGAGCAGTACTTC.

The chain uses TRBV28 and TRBJ1-2, with D possibly being TRBD1 (5 bases). The germline V gene has CDR1 MDHEN and CDR2 SYDVKM. This CDR3 has 13 amino acids. The germline V and J ends were trimmed by 5 bases and 7 bases, with 14 bases remaining between them. This CDR3 reads CASSTGPRSGYTF. In DNA, the CDR3 is TGTGCCAGCAGTACGGGACCCCGGAGTGGCTACACCTTC.

The sample holds a few counts of this clone. The V call is TRBV29-1, the J call TRBJ1-2; tentative D call: TRBD1 (5 bases). This CDR3 has 9 amino acids. Germline V gives CDR1 SQVTM, CDR2 ANQGSEA. The V gene lost 3 bases and the J gene lost 11 bases, with 7 bases spanning the gap. The CDR3 region is CSVEGEYTF. CDR3 nucleotides: TGCAGCGTTGAGGGGGAATACACCTTC.

This chain links TRBV5-1 with TRBJ1-5, with D tentatively TRBD1 (6 bases). Germline V lookup: CDR1 SGHRS, CDR2 YFSETQ. Trimming took 0 bases from V and 4 from J, leaving 8 bases between them. The CDR3 runs 14 residues. Written as DNA, the CDR3 is TGCGCCAGCAGCTTGGGGACAGATAATCAGCCCCAGCATTTT. The encoded protein is CASSLGTDNQPQHF.

This clone turned up a few times. The chain recombines TRBV5-1 with TRBJ2-7; 12 bases match TRBD2. The germline V gene has CDR1 SGHRS and CDR2 YFSETQ. The CDR3 is 15 amino acids. V lost 4 bases to trimming and J lost 2 bases; unmatched junction nucleotides: 4. CDR3 DNA sequence: TGCGCCAGCAGCATAACTAGCGGGGGGCCCTACGAGCAGTACTTC. Translating gives CASSITSGGPYEQYF.

V and J are TRBV30 and TRBJ2-5; D possibly uses TRBD1 or TRBD2 (5 bases each). Germline V lookup: CDR1 GTSNPN, CDR2 SVGIG (reference sequence). The V end lost 4 bases, the J end lost 7 bases, and 13 bases lay between the germline ends. The CDR3 extends over 12 amino acids. CDR3 sequence (DNA): TGTGCCTGGACAGGGAGTGAAGGGACCCAGTACTTC. It is translated as CAWTGSEGTQYF.

This clone has a single count. J is TRBJ1-5 and V is TRBV6-5, with no clear D. The V gene lost 4 bases and the J gene lost 7 bases, with 8 bases spanning the gap. This CDR3 has 12 residues. From germline, CDR1 is MNHEY and CDR2 SVGAGI. The DNA for the CDR3 is TGTGCCAGCAGTTCAGGATCGCAGCCCCAGCATTTT. Translated: CASSSGSQPQHF.

V gene TRBV28 combines with J gene TRBJ2-3; D uncertain. The germline gives CDR1 MDHEN, CDR2 SYDVKM. Trimming removed 4 bases at V and 1 base at J, with 12 bases between. This CDR3 has 15 amino acids. CDR3 sequence reads: CASSSSSRGTDTQYF. The CDR3 region has the DNA TGTGCCAGCAGTTCCTCATCTAGGGGCACAGATACGCAGTATTTT.

In this sample, this clone turned up a few times. Other DNA sequences in the same sample also yield this CDR3. The chain employs TRBV29-1 and TRBJ2-2; D unresolved. The CDR3 has 12 amino acids. Deletions cut 4 bases from V and 1 base from J, with 4 bases between. Germline CDR1 is SQVTM and CDR2 is ANQGSEA. CDR3 in amino acids: CSVAENTGELFF. In nucleotides, the CDR3 is TGCAGCGTTGCGGAGAACACCGGGGAGCTGTTTTTT.

V gene TRBV29-1 combines with J gene TRBJ2-1, with D unclear. CDR1 is SQVTM, CDR2 ANQGSEA, per germline. The CDR3 runs to 13 residues. V was pared by 2 bases and J by 5 bases, with 10 bases between. CDR3 bases: TGCAGCGTTGAATCCAGGCCAAACAATGAGCAGTTCTTC. Amino acid sequence: CSVESRPNNEQFF.

This clone was counted between two and nine times. This sequence joins TRBV5-1 and TRBJ2-7; 7 nucleotides agree with TRBD2. Trimming removed 4 bases from V and 3 bases from J; junction bases left unmatched: 7. Germline lookup yields CDR1 SGHRS and CDR2 YFSETQ. The CDR3 runs 14 residues. CDR3 in amino acids: CASSAGSGGYEQYF. DNA of the CDR3: TGCGCCAGCAGCGCCGGTTCGGGGGGCTACGAGCAGTACTTC.

The V call is TRBV30, the J call TRBJ1-1; D not certain. Trimming shortened V by 1 base and J by 0 bases, and 15 bases separated the two germline ends. The germline V gene has CDR1 GTSNPN and CDR2 SVGIG (reference sequence). This CDR3 is 16 amino acids long. The CDR3 loop is CAWSDVQDPVNTEAFF. CDR3 coding DNA: TGTGCCTGGAGTGACGTGCAGGACCCCGTGAACACTGAAGCTTTCTTT.

The V call is TRBV6-6, the J call TRBJ2-5; D unclear. The CDR3 extends over 15 amino acids. The V end lost 6 bases, the J end lost 4 bases, and 18 bases lay between the germline ends. Germline V gene sequence: CDR1 MNHNY, CDR2 SVGAGI (reference sequence). The CDR3 DNA reads as TGTGCCAGCAGCCCAACCCGACTTGGCCCAGAGACCCAGTACTTC. It specifies CASSPTRLGPETQYF.

The chain uses TRBV2 and TRBJ2-4, with a possible D match to TRBD2 (6 bases). The V gene lost 8 bases and the J gene lost 8 bases, with 25 bases spanning the gap. Germline CDR1 reads SNHLY; CDR2 reads FYNNEI. The CDR3 runs 16 residues. The CDR3 DNA reads TGTGCCAGCTCCCCCTCCGGAGACGCGGGAACGGACATTCAGTACTTC. Translating it yields CASSPSGDAGTDIQYF.

The genes are TRBV30 and TRBJ2-3, with 8 bases identical to TRBD1. In germline, CDR1 is GTSNPN, CDR2 SVGIG (reference sequence). The CDR3 covers 15 residues. The junction had 3 bases not matched to a gene; V was cut back by 1 base and J by 0 bases. CDR3 region: CAWSAGGLSTDTQYF. The CDR3 nucleotides read TGTGCCTGGAGTGCAGGGGGCTTGAGCACAGATACGCAGTATTTT.

The chain carries TRBV10-3 and TRBJ2-7; D may match TRBD1 or TRBD2 (5 bases each). The CDR3 spans 16 residues. The V end was cut by 4 bases, the J end by 1 base, with 17 bases between. Germline values: CDR1 ENHRY, CDR2 SYGVKD. CDR3 bases: TGTGCCATCAGTGTCAATTACGGGGACGCTTCCTACGAGCAGTACTTC. Translation gives CAISVNYGDASYEQYF.

The CDR3 loop is CSVGTALGHEQYF. CDR3 coding DNA: TGCAGCGTAGGGACCGCCCTAGGCCATGAGCAGTACTTC. The V gene is TRBV29-1, the J gene TRBJ2-7; the D call may be TRBD1 or TRBD2 (5 bases each). Trimming took off 6 bases at V and 7 bases at J, with 19 bases between the two ends. The CDR3 has 13 amino acids. Looked up from germline, CDR1 is SQVTM and CDR2 is ANQGSEA.

The chain carries TRBV25-1 and TRBJ2-5; no clear D gene. Trimming removed 7 bases at V and 5 bases at J, with 11 bases between. CDR3 length: 12 residues. Looked up from germline, CDR1 is MGHDK and CDR2 is SYGVNS. Written as DNA, the CDR3 is TGTGCCAGCAATTCAGGTGTGGAGACCCAGTACTTC. This sequence encodes CASNSGVETQYF.

The gene calls are TRBV7-3 and TRBJ2-7; D gene ambiguous. The V end was cut by 4 bases, the J end by 3 bases, with 16 bases between. CDR3 length: 15 amino acids. Germline lookup yields CDR1 SGHTA and CDR2 FQGTGA. CDR3 bases: TGTGCCAGCAGCTCGACGCCTGACGGTTTCTACGAGCAGTACTTC. Amino acids: CASSSTPDGFYEQYF.

This CDR3 is CSARAGDSYEQYF. The CDR3 DNA reads as TGCAGCGCCCGAGCGGGAGATTCCTACGAGCAGTACTTC. The chain combines TRBV29-1 with TRBJ2-7; TRBD2 matches 8 bases. This CDR3 comprises 13 residues. Germline assignment: CDR1 SQVTM and CDR2 ANQGSEA. V lost 7 bases to trimming and J lost 1 base; unmatched junction nucleotides: 6.

The chain employs TRBV30 and TRBJ2-7, with 8 bases matching TRBD2. The CDR3 covers 13 residues. CDR1 is GTSNPN and CDR2 is SVGIG in the germline V gene (reference sequence). Losses at the gene ends were 4 bases for V and 6 bases for J; bases not matched to a gene: 8. This CDR3 reads CAWTSGSRLEQYF. The CDR3, as DNA: TGTGCCTGGACCAGCGGGAGCCGGCTCGAGCAGTACTTC.

J is TRBJ1-1 and V is TRBV5-4; D gene ambiguous. The CDR3 loop spans 13 amino acids. Trimming left V 0 bases short and J 7 bases short, with 10 bases between. CDR1 is SGHNT and CDR2 is YYREEE in the germline V gene (reference sequence). In DNA, the CDR3 is TGTGCCAGCAGCTTGGGGCCGTACAGTGAAGCTTTCTTT. It codes for CASSLGPYSEAFF.

The chain combines TRBV29-1 with TRBJ2-1; 8 bases are shared with TRBD2. Germline V gives CDR1 SQVTM, CDR2 ANQGSEA. The CDR3 runs to 14 residues. V lost 6 bases, J lost 4 bases, and 8 bases stayed unmatched. The CDR3 nucleotides are TGCAGCGTCTCCTTAACGGGAGGGTACAATGAGCAGTTCTTC. This gives the protein CSVSLTGGYNEQFF.

The V and J genes are TRBV29-1 and TRBJ1-1, with unresolved D. CDR3 length: 11 residues. Between the trimmed V and J ends, which lost 4 bases and 4 bases, there was a span of 7 bases. Germline V gives CDR1 SQVTM, CDR2 ANQGSEA. In DNA form, the CDR3 reads TGCAGCGTTGTCCAGGTCACTGAAGCTTTCTTT. This gives the protein CSVVQVTEAFF.

The CDR3 is CASSLVSHEQFF. Here the CDR3 DNA reads TGTGCCAGCAGCTTAGTAAGCCATGAGCAGTTCTTC. The chain recombines TRBV7-2 with TRBJ2-1; no reliable D call. Germline V CDR1 and CDR2: SGHTA, FQGNSA. V was cut by 1 base and J by 8 bases, with 6 bases left in between. CDR3 length: 12 amino acids. Together with reference TRBV7-2 and TRBJ2-1, the CDR3 gives the full variable domain: GAGVSQSPSNKVTEKGKDVELRCDPISGHTALYWYRQSLGQGLEFLIYFQGNSAPDKSGLPSDRFSAERTGGSVSTLTIQRTQQEDSAVYLCASSLVSHEQFFGPGTRLTVL.